The T cell receptor beta chain described here comes from a study of cytomegalovirus exposure and HLA in healthy donors. CDR3 length equals 15 residues. Germline-derived CDR1 and CDR2 are SSHAT and FNYEAQ (reference sequence). PCR was performed using 60 Vbeta and 13 Jbeta primers. Libraries were prepared by immunoSEQ multiplex PCR; TCRdb keeps only in-frame clonotypes and omits some of them. Here the sample spans approximately 75,000 clones, approximately 70% being singletons. Note on this clone: A read error may account for a junction end that differs from germline.

The sample consisted of PBMCs. The chain combines TRBV7-7 with TRBJ2-1; D possibly corresponds to TRBD2 (5 bases). This TCR came from a man in his forties in good health and CMV-seropositive. The CDR3 sequence is CASSLDHTGSNEQFF. Here the CDR3 DNA reads TGTGCTAGCAGCTTAGACCATACGGGGTCAAATGAGCAGTTCTTC.